The 13 T cell receptor beta chains reported below all come from one sample, sequenced in a study of blood T cells in healthy people across ages. For the second PCR, which ran for 7 to 11 cycles, a sample-barcoded 5' primer and a J-beta primer mix were used. TCRdb ran MiXCR on the 5' RACE reads and lists one entry per CDR3 protein. Counted here are over 750,000 distinct CDR3 sequences, 20% to 30% occurring once; the ten biggest clones make up 9.4%. The data also belong to a second study, concerning T cells of mothers and their children.

Sequenced: blood. The origin of the receptors is a boy aged 5 to 17 in good health.

This clonotype occurred a few times. The chain recombines TRBV10-3 with TRBJ1-1; maybe TRBD1 (5 bases). The CDR3 runs to 11 residues. V was clipped by 8 bases and J by 4 bases, with 8 bases between them. Looked up from germline, CDR1 is ENHRY and CDR2 is SYGVKD. The CDR3 DNA follows: TGTGCCATCGGAGGGGCCACTGAAGCTTTCTTT. It codes for CAIGGATEAFF.

The V call is TRBV15, the J call TRBJ2-3; D is unresolved. The germline V gene encodes CDR1 LNHNV and CDR2 YYDKDF (reference sequence). This CDR3 comprises 16 residues. V lost 0 bases to trimming and J lost 1 base, with 11 bases between them. CDR3 amino acids: CATSRDPGGGTDTQYF. Written as DNA, the CDR3 is TGTGCCACCAGCAGAGATCCAGGCGGAGGCACAGATACGCAGTATTTT.

This clonotype occurred a few times. This chain joins TRBV13 and TRBJ1-2, with TRBD1 identical over 8 bases. The CDR3 sequence is 17 residues long. CDR1 is PRHDT, CDR2 FYEKMQ, per germline (reference sequence). The V and J ends lost 2 bases and 2 bases, in that order; junction bases with no gene match: 10. The CDR3 is CASSLIGQGPRNYGYTF. The DNA for the CDR3 is TGTGCCAGCAGCTTAATTGGACAGGGCCCCAGGAACTATGGCTACACCTTC.

V and J are TRBV11-2 and TRBJ2-1; D is ambiguous. V lost 2 bases to trimming and J lost 2 bases, with 13 bases between them. Per germline, CDR1 SGHAT and CDR2 FQNNGV. The CDR3 has 16 amino acids. CDR3 in amino acids: CASSLSFEETYNEQFF. The CDR3 coding sequence is TGTGCCAGCAGCTTAAGTTTTGAGGAAACCTACAATGAGCAGTTCTTC.

The chain links TRBV6-5 to TRBJ2-1; D is perhaps TRBD1 (6 bases). CDR3 size: 14 residues. Germline loops: CDR1 MNHEY, CDR2 SVGAGI. V lost 0 bases to trimming and J lost 7 bases, with 10 bases between them. The CDR3 sequence: CASSYSKQGNEQFF. Here the CDR3 DNA reads TGTGCCAGCAGTTACTCGAAACAGGGAAATGAGCAGTTCTTC.

The gene calls are TRBV7-8 and TRBJ2-5; D might be TRBD2 (7 bases). Deletions cut 5 bases from V and 5 bases from J, with 24 bases between. From germline, CDR1 is SGHVS and CDR2 FQNEAQ. The CDR3 contains 17 residues. In DNA, the CDR3 is TGTGCCAGCAGCCAATTTATGGGGGGGGGCCTCTGGGAGACCCAGTACTTC. As protein: CASSQFMGGGLWETQYF.

This chain connects TRBV20-1 to TRBJ1-4; D not certain. With 8 bases removed from V and 2 bases from J, the gap between germline ends came to 6 bases. The CDR3 extends over 11 amino acids. CDR1 is DFQATT and CDR2 is SNEGSKA in the germline V gene (reference sequence). DNA for the CDR3: TGCAGTTTGGGGACTAATGAAAAACTGTTTTTT. Protein product: CSLGTNEKLFF.

This rearrangement joins TRBV29-1 to TRBJ1-2; 9 bases map to TRBD1. CDR3 size: 13 residues. Germline trimming cut 4 bases from V and 7 bases from J; bases unmatched to any gene: 7. CDR1 SQVTM and CDR2 ANQGSEA come from the germline V gene. CDR3 residues: CSVVGQGGFGYTF. In nucleotides, the CDR3 is TGCAGCGTTGTGGGACAGGGTGGATTTGGCTACACCTTC.

This clonotype has just a few counts. V and J are TRBV6-1 and TRBJ2-2; unclear D gene. Trimming removed 1 base at V and 0 bases at J, with 9 bases between. Per the germline V gene, CDR1 is MNHNS and CDR2 is SASEGT. CDR3 length equals 16 residues. CDR3 bases: TGTGCCAGCAGTGAAGGCCAGTTCGCGAACACCGGGGAGCTGTTTTTT. It yields the protein CASSEGQFANTGELFF.

The chain is built from TRBV29-1 and TRBJ2-5, with D hard to call. The J call could be wrong; TRBJ2-7 is a better fit for the DNA end. Germline-derived CDR1 and CDR2 are SQVTM and ANQGSEA. The CDR3 has 12 residues. Written as DNA, the CDR3 is TGCAGCGTTTTCAAAGGGTCCTACGAGCAGTACTTC. Encoded protein: CSVFKGSYEQYF.

V usage is TRBV3-1 and J usage is TRBJ2-5; possibly TRBD1 or TRBD2 for D (5 bases each). The germline V and J ends were trimmed by 3 bases and 11 bases, with 13 bases remaining between them. From germline, CDR1 is LGHDT and CDR2 YNNKEL (reference sequence). The CDR3 is made up of 12 amino acids. CDR3 DNA sequence: TGTGCCAGCAGCCACGGCCAAGGGGAGCAGTACTTC. Its protein is CASSHGQGEQYF.

The chain combines TRBV13 with TRBJ2-7; D is tentatively TRBD1 or TRBD2 (5 bases each). Trimming shortened V by 1 base and J by 0 bases, and 16 bases separated the two germline ends. Germline V gene data show CDR1 as PRHDT and CDR2 as FYEKMQ (reference sequence). The CDR3 is made up of 17 amino acids. The CDR3 sequence is CASSLALLRGTSYEQYF. CDR3 bases: TGTGCCAGCAGCTTAGCCCTCCTTCGAGGGACCTCCTACGAGCAGTACTTC.

In this sample, this clonotype turned up a few times. The rearrangement uses TRBV9 and TRBJ2-7, with D uncertain. Trimming removed 2 bases at V and 5 bases at J, with 14 bases between. Germline CDR1 reads SGDLS; CDR2 reads YYNGEE. CDR3 length equals 14 residues. CDR3 sequence reads: CASSVEALRDEQYF. The CDR3 nucleotides read TGTGCCAGCAGCGTCGAAGCTCTCCGTGACGAGCAGTACTTC. Filled out from reference TRBV9 and TRBJ2-7, the complete variable domain reads DSGVTQTPKHLITATGQRVTLRCSPRSGDLSVYWYQQSLDQGLQFLIQYYNGEERAKGNILERFSAQQFPDLHSELNLSSLELGDSALYFCASSVEALRDEQYFGPGTRLTVT.